A single sample is the source of the 23 T cell receptor beta chains below, sequenced in a study of cytomegalovirus exposure and HLA in healthy donors. The PCR had 60 Vbeta and 13 Jbeta primers. The assay was immunoSEQ multiplex PCR, and TCRdb's table has in-frame clones only and misses some. This sample has about 100,000 clones, with roughly three quarters found just once. Sequenced material: PBMCs. The receptors here all came from a woman aged 55-70 years in good health and CMV-seronegative.

The CDR3 coding sequence is TGTGCCAGCCAGGTGAACACTGAAGCTTTCTTT. Translating gives CASQVNTEAFF. The rearrangement joins TRBV28 to TRBJ1-1; D not resolved. The V gene lost 8 bases and the J gene lost 0 bases, with 4 bases spanning the gap. The CDR3 consists of 11 residues. The germline gives CDR1 MDHEN, CDR2 SYDVKM.

The rearrangement links TRBV7-9 to TRBJ2-5, with 8 bases aligning to TRBD1. The CDR3 extends over 14 amino acids. V lost 5 bases, J lost 2 bases, and 4 bases stayed unmatched. Per germline, CDR1 SEHNR and CDR2 FQNEAQ (reference sequence). The CDR3 nucleotides are TGTGCCAGCAGCGGACAGGGAGATCAAGAGACCCAGTACTTC. It codes for CASSGQGDQETQYF.

For this clone: This specimen includes other DNA sequences encoding the same CDR3. The V gene is TRBV4-1, the J gene TRBJ1-1, with a possible D match to TRBD1 (5 bases). CDR3 size: 15 residues. Germline V gene lookup returns CDR1 MGHRA and CDR2 YSYEKL. The ends were cut back, 1 base at V and 1 base at J, with 10 bases in the middle. The CDR3 region is CASSQGQGGNTEAFF. CDR3 DNA: TGCGCCAGCAGCCAAGGGCAGGGAGGGAACACTGAAGCTTTCTTT.

The chain links TRBV4-1 to TRBJ1-2; D is uncertain. Looked up from germline, CDR1 is MGHRA and CDR2 is YSYEKL. Trimming took 1 base from V and 2 from J, leaving 5 bases between them. The CDR3 sequence is 13 residues long. CDR3 protein: CASSQGENYGYTF. The CDR3 DNA reads TGCGCCAGCAGCCAAGGAGAGAACTATGGCTACACCTTC.

The chain has TRBV4-3 and TRBJ2-3; 10 positions match TRBD2. This CDR3 has 15 residues. Germline V gene data show CDR1 as LGHNA and CDR2 as YSLEER. The V segment lost 4 bases and the J segment 2 bases; nucleotides outside the gene matches: 3. This CDR3 reads CASSPGLAATDTQYF. The DNA of the CDR3 is TGCGCCAGCAGCCCAGGACTAGCGGCCACAGATACGCAGTATTTT.

This clone was detected only a few times. V and J are TRBV4-3 and TRBJ2-7; tentatively, D is TRBD2 (5 bases). V was cut by 0 bases and J by 6 bases, with 15 bases left in between. The V gene's germline CDR1 is LGHNA and CDR2 YSLEER. The CDR3 is 15 residues long. DNA of the CDR3: TGCGCCAGCAGCCAAGAAACGAGTGAGGGCAGCGAGCAGTACTTC. Encoded protein: CASSQETSEGSEQYF.

V gene TRBV28 combines with J gene TRBJ2-7, with D perhaps TRBD1 (6 bases). The CDR3 is 14 amino acids. V lost 11 bases and J lost 3, with 20 bases in between. Looked up from germline, CDR1 is MDHEN and CDR2 is SYDVKM. The CDR3 coding sequence is TGTGCCCGATGGACAGACCATCGGATCTACGAGCAGTACTTC. Residues: CARWTDHRIYEQYF. Combining the CDR3 with reference TRBV28 and TRBJ2-7 gives the whole variable domain DVKVTQSSRYLVKRTGEKVFLECVQDMDHENMFWYRQDPGLGLRLIYFSYDVKMKEKGDIPEGYSVSREKKERFSLILESASTNQTSMYLCARWTDHRIYEQYFGPGTRLTVT.

The chain couples TRBV15 to TRBJ2-3; TRBD2 matches 8 bases. CDR3 length equals 18 residues. V shed 2 bases, J shed 2 bases, and the junction held 12 bases outside the gene matches. Germline V gene sequence: CDR1 LNHNV, CDR2 YYDKDF (reference sequence). The CDR3 bases are TGTGCCACCAGCAGACCCCCCTCGGTAGCGGGGCTCACAGATACGCAGTATTTT. Protein: CATSRPPSVAGLTDTQYF.

Note on this clone: Mismatch with germline at one junction end may stem from a read error. The genes are TRBV7-9 and TRBJ2-3; 13 bases agree with TRBD2. CDR1 and CDR2 (germline): SEHNR, FQNEAQ (reference sequence). CDR3 length: 17 residues. The CDR3 DNA reads TGTGTCAGCAGCCCCGGGACTAGCGGGATAGCCACAGATACGCAGTATTTT. Protein: CVSSPGTSGIATDTQYF.

The rearrangement uses TRBV2 and TRBJ2-2, with D possibly matching TRBD2 (7 bases). Germline V CDR1 and CDR2: SNHLY, FYNNEI. This CDR3 is 12 amino acids long. Trimming took 8 bases from V and 7 from J, leaving 11 bases between them. The CDR3 DNA reads as TGTGCCAGCCGGGGGGCGGGCGGGGAGCTGTTTTTT. It specifies CASRGAGGELFF.

V is TRBV7-9 and J is TRBJ2-3; 7 nucleotides match TRBD2. Trimming cost V 1 base and J 0 bases; bases outside gene matches: 7. CDR1 SEHNR and CDR2 FQNEAQ come from the germline V gene (reference sequence). The CDR3 has 17 amino acids. CDR3 loop: CASSLGRAGSSTDTQYF. The CDR3 DNA follows: TGTGCCAGCAGCTTAGGGAGAGCGGGGAGTAGCACAGATACGCAGTATTTT.

This sequence joins TRBV2 and TRBJ2-1; D is unresolved. Per germline, CDR1 SNHLY and CDR2 FYNNEI. The CDR3 has 11 residues. V was trimmed by 6 bases and J by 8 bases, leaving 8 bases between them. The CDR3 sequence is CASRILDEQFF. The CDR3, as DNA: TGTGCCAGCAGAATTCTAGATGAGCAGTTCTTC.

The chain carries TRBV7-9 and TRBJ1-1, with 10 nucleotides matching TRBD1. V gave up 6 bases and J gave up 0 bases; unmatched junction bases: 1. CDR1 SEHNR and CDR2 FQNEAQ come from the germline V gene (reference sequence). The CDR3 consists of 14 residues. CDR3 in amino acids: CASRGQGLNTEAFF. The CDR3 DNA reads TGTGCCAGCAGGGGACAGGGGCTGAACACTGAAGCTTTCTTT.

This sequence joins TRBV6-5 and TRBJ1-5; no definite D call. Germline V gene lookup returns CDR1 MNHEY and CDR2 SVGAGI. The CDR3 is 14 residues long. Trimming removed 6 bases at V and 2 bases at J, with 11 bases between. CDR3 bases: TGTGCCAGCAGCTCAACCCCAGGCAATCAGCCCCAGCATTTT. As protein: CASSSTPGNQPQHF.

The rearrangement links TRBV7-2 to TRBJ2-3, with 9 bases that match TRBD1. J gave up 6 bases and V 3 bases, and 7 bases lay outside the gene matches. The V gene's germline CDR1 is SGHTA and CDR2 FQGNSA. The CDR3 is 15 residues long. DNA for the CDR3: TGTGCCAGCAGCTTGACAGGGGGTTCTAGTGATACGCAGTATTTT. Its protein is CASSLTGGSSDTQYF.

The chain employs TRBV7-7 and TRBJ2-7; tentatively, D is TRBD2 (5 bases). There are 15 residues in the CDR3. Germline values: CDR1 SSHAT, CDR2 FNYEAQ (reference sequence). The V gene lost 5 bases and the J gene lost 5 bases, with 19 bases spanning the gap. The CDR3 coding sequence is TGTGCCAGCAGCCAGCATGAGGGTGAAGGCAACGAGCAGTACTTC. Amino acids: CASSQHEGEGNEQYF.

Regarding this clone: Other DNA sequences in this specimen translate into the identical CDR3. Here the CDR3 reads CASSPDRDQPQHF. The CDR3 DNA sequence: TGTGCCAGTAGCCCAGACAGGGATCAGCCCCAGCATTTT. This chain joins TRBV19 and TRBJ1-5; 7 positions agree with TRBD1. There are 13 residues in the CDR3. The ends lost 6 bases at V and 5 bases at J; junction bases unmatched: 4. Germline assignment: CDR1 LNHDA and CDR2 SQIVND (reference sequence).

This clone was observed once. The chain is built from TRBV5-8 and TRBJ2-1; perhaps TRBD2 as D (6 bases). Germline CDR1 is SGHTS and CDR2 is YDEGEE. V was clipped by 2 bases and J by 10 bases, with 10 bases between them. The CDR3 is made up of 12 amino acids. The CDR3: CASSFMAGEQFF. The CDR3 bases are TGTGCCAGCAGCTTCATGGCGGGGGAGCAGTTCTTC.

This chain uses TRBV27 with TRBJ1-3; perhaps TRBD1 as D (6 bases). The CDR3 extends over 14 amino acids. Trimming took 8 bases from V and 7 from J, leaving 18 bases between them. The germline gives CDR1 MNHEY, CDR2 SMNVEV (reference sequence). CDR3 amino acids: CASRPGGALNTIYF. CDR3 coding DNA: TGTGCCAGCCGACCGGGGGGGGCGCTGAACACCATATATTTT.

The chain combines TRBV7-9 with TRBJ1-1; TRBD1 might be the D (6 bases). The CDR3 covers 14 residues. Germline values: CDR1 SEHNR, CDR2 FQNEAQ (reference sequence). The V and J ends lost 5 bases and 6 bases respectively, with 16 bases between them. The CDR3 sequence: CASSPLRGIPEAFF. The CDR3 bases are TGTGCCAGCAGCCCCCTCAGGGGTATCCCTGAAGCTTTCTTT. The full variable domain, completed using reference TRBV7-9 and TRBJ1-1, is DTGVSQNPRHKITKRGQNVTFRCDPISEHNRLYWYRQTLGQGPEFLTYFQNEAQLEKSRLLSDRFSAERPKGSFSTLEIQRTEQGDSAMYLCASSPLRGIPEAFFGQGTRLTVV.

This clone has a handful of counts. CDR3 DNA: TGTGCCACCAGCAGAGGGACAGGGGGTGAAAAACTGTTTTTT. It codes for CATSRGTGGEKLFF. The J gene is TRBJ1-4, the V gene TRBV15; 10 bases agree with TRBD1. J gave up 7 bases and V 1 base, and 0 bases lay outside the gene matches. CDR3 size: 14 residues. Germline V lookup: CDR1 LNHNV, CDR2 YYDKDF (reference sequence).

This sequence joins TRBV19 and TRBJ2-3; D is unresolved. The germline V gene encodes CDR1 LNHDA and CDR2 SQIVND (reference sequence). There are 14 residues in the CDR3. V was cut by 5 bases and J by 0 bases, with 9 bases left in between. The CDR3 sequence: CASSGQISTDTQYF. The DNA of the CDR3 is TGTGCCAGTAGTGGGCAGATTAGCACAGATACGCAGTATTTT.

A word on this clone: The sample carries other DNA sequences with the same CDR3. V gene TRBV5-6 combines with J gene TRBJ2-7, with 10 bases fitting TRBD1. Trimming removed 0 bases from V and 5 bases from J; junction bases left unmatched: 5. In germline, CDR1 is SGHDT, CDR2 YYEEEE. The CDR3 consists of 15 residues. The CDR3 bases are TGTGCCAGCAGCTTGGCCGGGACAGGGGACCACGAGCAGTACTTC. It specifies CASSLAGTGDHEQYF.